The source of this T cell receptor beta chain is a study of shared clonotypes between healthy human individuals. Findings of the study overall: Generation probabilities of non-shared clonotypes were lower (relative to those shared by all four donors). An expected dependence of interdonor clonotype sharing on sequencing depth was noted.

The CDR3 consists of 14 residues. Per germline, CDR1 SQVTM and CDR2 ANQGSEA. J lost 4 bases, V lost 7 bases, and 10 bases had no gene match. Generated by immunoSEQ multiplex PCR, the TCRdb table keeps only in-frame clones and is missing some. The table records about 2,100,000 clones, about 93% of them present only once. Terminally differentiated effector memory CD45RA+ cells were left out of the naive CD8 fraction, which was CD45RO-negative and positively selected for CCR7. The donor population consisted of healthy HIV-negative adults with no recent acute infections or vaccinations. This clone has only one observation. As yet, its antigen is unknown.

V and J are TRBV29-1 and TRBJ1-2, with 9 bases fitting TRBD1. Sequenced: naive CD8+ T cells from PBMCs. The sequence was obtained from a man younger than 35 in good health. Some clones in this sample may be carry-over from other donors' samples. CDR3 nucleotide sequence: TGCAGCGCGCTGGACAGGGGCCACTTCTATGGCTACACCTTC. Translating it yields CSALDRGHFYGYTF.